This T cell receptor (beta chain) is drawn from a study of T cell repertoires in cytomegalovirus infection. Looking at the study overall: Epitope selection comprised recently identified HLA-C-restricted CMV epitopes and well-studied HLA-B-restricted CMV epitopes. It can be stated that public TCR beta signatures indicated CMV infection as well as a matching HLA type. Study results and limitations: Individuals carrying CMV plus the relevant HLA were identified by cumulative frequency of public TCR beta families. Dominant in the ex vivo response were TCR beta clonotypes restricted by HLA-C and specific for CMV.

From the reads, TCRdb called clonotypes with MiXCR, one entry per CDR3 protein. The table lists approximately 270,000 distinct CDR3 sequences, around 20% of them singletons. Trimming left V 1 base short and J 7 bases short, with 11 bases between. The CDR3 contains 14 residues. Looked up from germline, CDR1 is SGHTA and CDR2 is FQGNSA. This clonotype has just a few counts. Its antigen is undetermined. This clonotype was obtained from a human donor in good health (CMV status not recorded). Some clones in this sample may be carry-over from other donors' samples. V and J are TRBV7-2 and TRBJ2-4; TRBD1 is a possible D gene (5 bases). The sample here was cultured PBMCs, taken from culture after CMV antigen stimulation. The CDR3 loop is CASSLEGRVNIQYF. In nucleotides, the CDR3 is TGTGCCAGCAGCTTAGAGGGGCGAGTGAACATTCAGTACTTC.